The 22 T cell receptor beta chains presented below share a single source sample, sequenced in a study of blood T cell repertoires in COVID-19. Sequencing used immunoSEQ multiplex PCR; TCRdb keeps in-frame clones, though not all of them. The sample contains around 130,000 clones, 85% to 90% of which appear only once. Source material: peripheral blood. The origin of the receptors is a man in his fifties or sixties with active or convalescent COVID-19.

The chain has TRBV5-4 and TRBJ2-1; 9 positions match TRBD2. CDR3 length equals 16 residues. V gave up 0 bases and J gave up 5 bases; unmatched junction bases: 6. From germline, CDR1 is SGHNT and CDR2 YYREEE (reference sequence). CDR3 DNA sequence: TGTGCCAGCAGCTTGGACGGGCGGGAGGGGGACAATGAGCAGTTCTTC. The encoded protein is CASSLDGREGDNEQFF.

In its sample, this clone was seen once. The chain joins TRBV5-1 to TRBJ1-3; D unresolved. V lost 4 bases, J lost 0 bases, and 11 bases lay in between. CDR3 length: 15 amino acids. Germline CDR1 and CDR2: SGHRS and YFSETQ. CDR3 sequence reads: CASSRSTASGNTIYF. For the CDR3, the DNA is TGCGCCAGCAGCAGGAGCACTGCCTCTGGAAACACCATATATTTT.

The chain recombines TRBV11-2 with TRBJ2-3, with TRBD1 identical over 7 bases. This CDR3 is built from 15 residues. V was pared by 2 bases and J by 4 bases, with 6 bases of the junction left unmatched. Per the germline V gene, CDR1 is SGHAT and CDR2 is FQNNGV. CDR3 in DNA: TGTGCCAGCAGCTTATTACAGGGGTGGGCAGATACGCAGTATTTT. This sequence encodes CASSLLQGWADTQYF.

This clone has more than one count but fewer than ten. V gene TRBV5-1 combines with J gene TRBJ2-1; 13 bases are a match to TRBD2. V lost 4 bases, J lost 2 bases, and 12 bases stayed unmatched. This CDR3 comprises 19 residues. Germline V gives CDR1 SGHRS, CDR2 YFSETQ. The chain's CDR3 is CASSIGTSGIPSPYNEQFF. The CDR3 DNA sequence: TGCGCCAGCAGCATTGGGACTAGCGGGATCCCCAGTCCCTACAATGAGCAGTTCTTC.

This chain uses TRBV24-1 with TRBJ1-5; 7 nucleotides match TRBD1. CDR1 KGHDR and CDR2 SFDVKD come from the germline V gene. This CDR3 comprises 15 residues. Losses at the gene ends were 3 bases for V and 3 bases for J; bases not matched to a gene: 4. CDR3 region: CATSDKQGNNQPQHF. The CDR3 DNA reads as TGTGCCACCAGTGATAAACAGGGGAACAATCAGCCCCAGCATTTT.

This chain joins TRBV5-1 and TRBJ2-5; TRBD1 might be the D (6 bases). CDR3 length: 14 amino acids. With 1 base removed from V and 2 bases from J, the gap between germline ends came to 9 bases. Germline V gives CDR1 SGHRS, CDR2 YFSETQ. The CDR3 DNA is TGCGCCAGCAGCTTGACAGGGATACAAGAGACCCAGTACTTC. Translating gives CASSLTGIQETQYF.

This clone appeared many times. The same CDR3 is also encoded by other DNA sequences in this sample. This chain joins TRBV11-2 and TRBJ2-7, with TRBD2 as a possible D gene (6 bases). The CDR3 runs 13 residues. Germline loops: CDR1 SGHAT, CDR2 FQNNGV. V was cut by 5 bases and J by 2 bases, with 10 bases left in between. The CDR3 DNA is TGTGCCAGCAGCCTCGCGGGGACCTACGAGCAGTACTTC. This gives the protein CASSLAGTYEQYF.

The chain couples TRBV30 to TRBJ2-7, with 12 bases aligning to TRBD1. Germline CDR1 is GTSNPN and CDR2 is SVGIG (reference sequence). J was trimmed by 6 bases and V by 6 bases; bases with no gene match: 12. The length of the CDR3 is 15 residues. CDR3 in amino acids: CACILPGTGGGEQYF. CDR3 coding DNA: TGTGCCTGCATTCTCCCCGGGACAGGGGGCGGCGAGCAGTACTTC.

DNA of the CDR3: TGTGCCAGCAGCCCCTTGGGAGGGGAGGGGTATGAAAAACTGTTTTTT. It specifies CASSPLGGEGYEKLFF. This chain connects TRBV7-6 to TRBJ1-4; TRBD1 might be the D (5 bases). CDR1 is SGHVS and CDR2 is FNYEAQ in the germline V gene. The ends were cut back, 5 bases at V and 6 bases at J, with 19 bases in the middle. The CDR3 has 16 amino acids. The entire variable domain, with the rest obtained from reference TRBV7-6 and TRBJ1-4, is as follows: GAGVSQSPRYKVTKRGQDVALRCDPISGHVSLYWYRQALGQGPEFLTYFNYEAQQDKSGLPNDRFSAERPEGSISTLTIQRTEQRDSAMYRCASSPLGGEGYEKLFFGSGTQLSVL.

This clone was found once. The V call is TRBV30, the J call TRBJ2-2; TRBD1 matches 8 bases. The CDR3 sequence is 17 residues long. The ends lost 2 bases at V and 3 bases at J; junction bases unmatched: 11. Germline CDR1 and CDR2: GTSNPN and SVGIG (reference sequence). The CDR3 nucleotides are TGTGCCTGGAGTCCCCTAGACAGGGGATATTACACCGGGGAGCTGTTTTTT. Amino acids: CAWSPLDRGYYTGELFF.

The chain employs TRBV28 and TRBJ1-4; D might be TRBD1 (6 bases). The CDR3 sequence is 15 residues long. Looked up from germline, CDR1 is MDHEN and CDR2 is SYDVKM. The V gene lost 6 bases and the J gene lost 5 bases, with 16 bases spanning the gap. The DNA for the CDR3 is TGTGCCAGCAGCCCCAGGGGCCCCCCCAATGAAAAACTGTTTTTT. It specifies CASSPRGPPNEKLFF.

The chain carries TRBV18 and TRBJ1-1; D is ambiguous. Germline V gene lookup returns CDR1 KGHSH and CDR2 LQKENI. V lost 4 bases and J lost 0, with 12 bases in between. The CDR3 spans 15 residues. The DNA of the CDR3 is TGTGCCAGCTCACTCGATGGGGAGATGAACACTGAAGCTTTCTTT. It encodes CASSLDGEMNTEAFF.

V and J are TRBV19 and TRBJ1-2, with D perhaps matching TRBD1 (5 bases). Germline CDR1 is LNHDA and CDR2 is SQIVND (reference sequence). CDR3 length equals 14 residues. With 2 bases removed from V and 6 bases from J, the gap between germline ends came to 13 bases. The CDR3 nucleotides read TGTGCCAGTAGTATATTTGGGGGGACCAATGGCTACACCTTC. This encodes CASSIFGGTNGYTF.

The rearrangement joins TRBV13 to TRBJ1-5; no firm D call. Trimming took off 0 bases at V and 2 bases at J, with 8 bases between the two ends. The length of the CDR3 is 15 residues. Germline lookup yields CDR1 PRHDT and CDR2 FYEKMQ (reference sequence). The CDR3, as DNA: TGTGCCAGCAGCTTAGGACGCGGGGGCAATCAGCCCCAGCATTTT. Amino acid sequence: CASSLGRGGNQPQHF.

This chain uses TRBV5-1 with TRBJ2-1; D possibly corresponds to TRBD2 (5 bases). Germline CDR1 reads SGHRS; CDR2 reads YFSETQ. Deletions cut 1 base from V and 8 bases from J, with 19 bases between. The CDR3 runs 16 residues. The CDR3 is CASSLNGRAALYEQFF. CDR3 coding DNA: TGCGCCAGCAGCTTGAACGGGCGGGCGGCTCTCTATGAGCAGTTCTTC.

V usage is TRBV7-2 and J usage is TRBJ2-3; weak D call: TRBD1 (6 bases). Between the trimmed V and J ends, which lost 3 bases and 2 bases, there was a span of 15 bases. The CDR3 sequence is 16 residues long. Germline lookup yields CDR1 SGHTA and CDR2 FQGNSA. The CDR3 here is CASSLGQPYLTDTQYF. Written as DNA, the CDR3 is TGTGCCAGCAGCTTGGGACAACCTTACCTCACAGATACGCAGTATTTT.

The chain employs TRBV2 and TRBJ1-5, with 7 positions matching TRBD1. CDR3 size: 17 residues. After removal of 5 bases from V and 5 bases from J, the junction contained 15 bases not matched to a gene. Germline CDR1 SNHLY, CDR2 FYNNEI. The chain's CDR3 is CASSQNRGRWGDQPQHF. The CDR3 region has the DNA TGTGCCAGCAGTCAAAACAGGGGAAGATGGGGGGATCAGCCCCAGCATTTT.

The rearrangement links TRBV4-3 to TRBJ2-7; 9 positions match TRBD2. The CDR3 is 15 amino acids. Looked up from germline, CDR1 is LGHNA and CDR2 is YSLEER. V gave up 1 base and J gave up 7 bases; unmatched junction bases: 8. The CDR3 loop is CASSQVPSGAREQYF. The CDR3 DNA is TGCGCCAGCAGCCAAGTGCCTAGCGGGGCTCGGGAGCAGTACTTC.

The genes are TRBV7-9 and TRBJ1-6; 8 nucleotides align to TRBD1. From germline, CDR1 is SEHNR and CDR2 FQNEAQ (reference sequence). The CDR3 spans 16 residues. V lost 4 bases to trimming and J lost 6 bases; unmatched junction nucleotides: 8. The DNA for the CDR3 is TGTGCCAGCAGCTGGTTGGCAGGGGGCGGTAATTCACCCCTCCACTTT. Translating gives CASSWLAGGGNSPLHF.

The chain links TRBV6-4 to TRBJ2-1, with 9 bases matching TRBD2. CDR3 length equals 19 residues. CDR1 MRHNA and CDR2 SNTAGT come from the germline V gene. V was pared by 10 bases and J by 4 bases, with 23 bases of the junction left unmatched. The CDR3 DNA reads as TGTGCCAACCCCGAAGCCAGACTAGCGGCTCCCCTCGAATACAATGAGCAGTTCTTC. Its translation is CANPEARLAAPLEYNEQFF.

The gene calls are TRBV6-4 and TRBJ1-1; 9 positions agree with TRBD1. Germline CDR1 MRHNA, CDR2 SNTAGT. The CDR3 totals 20 residues. Trimming cost V 0 bases and J 0 bases; bases outside gene matches: 14. The CDR3 bases are TGTGCCAGCAGTGACTCCATGACCCGGGGACAGGGAGCTTTGAACACTGAAGCTTTCTTT. It translates to CASSDSMTRGQGALNTEAFF.

The rearrangement uses TRBV10-3 and TRBJ2-3; 9 bases fit TRBD2. The CDR3 loop spans 15 amino acids. Germline CDR1 and CDR2: ENHRY and SYGVKD. CDR3 amino acids: CALSSSGVGGDTQYF. The CDR3 region has the DNA TGTGCTCTCTCTTCTAGCGGGGTGGGTGGAGATACGCAGTATTTT.